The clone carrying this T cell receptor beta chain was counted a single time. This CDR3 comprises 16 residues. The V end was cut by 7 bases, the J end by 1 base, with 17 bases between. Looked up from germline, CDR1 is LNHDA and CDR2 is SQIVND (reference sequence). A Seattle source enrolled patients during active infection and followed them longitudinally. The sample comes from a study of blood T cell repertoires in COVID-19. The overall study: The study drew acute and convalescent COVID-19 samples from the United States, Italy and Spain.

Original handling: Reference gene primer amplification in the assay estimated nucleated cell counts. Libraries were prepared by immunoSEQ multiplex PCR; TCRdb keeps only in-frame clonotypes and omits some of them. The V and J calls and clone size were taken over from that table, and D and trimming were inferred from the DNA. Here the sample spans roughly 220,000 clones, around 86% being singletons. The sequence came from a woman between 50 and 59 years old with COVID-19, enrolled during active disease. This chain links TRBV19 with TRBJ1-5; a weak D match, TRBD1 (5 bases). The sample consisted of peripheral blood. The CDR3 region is CASTQDGGTSNQPQHF. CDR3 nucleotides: TGTGCCAGTACCCAAGACGGGGGTACGAGCAATCAGCCCCAGCATTTT.